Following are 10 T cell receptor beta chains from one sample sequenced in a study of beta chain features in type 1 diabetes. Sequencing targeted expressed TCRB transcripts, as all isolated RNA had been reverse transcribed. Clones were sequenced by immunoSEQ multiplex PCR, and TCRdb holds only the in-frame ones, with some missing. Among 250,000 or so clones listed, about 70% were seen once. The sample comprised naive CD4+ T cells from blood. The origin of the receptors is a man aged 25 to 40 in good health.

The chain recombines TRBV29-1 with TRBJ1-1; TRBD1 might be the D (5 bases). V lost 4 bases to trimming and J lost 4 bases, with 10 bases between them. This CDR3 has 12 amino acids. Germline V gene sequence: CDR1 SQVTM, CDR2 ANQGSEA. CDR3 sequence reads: CSVGGGGTEAFF. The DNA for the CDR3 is TGCAGCGTTGGCGGTGGGGGCACTGAAGCTTTCTTT.

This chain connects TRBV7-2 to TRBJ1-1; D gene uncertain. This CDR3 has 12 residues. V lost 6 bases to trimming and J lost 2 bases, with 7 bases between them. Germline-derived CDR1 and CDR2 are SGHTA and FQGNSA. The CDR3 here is CASSRPNTEAFF. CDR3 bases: TGTGCCAGCAGTCGACCTAACACTGAAGCTTTCTTT.

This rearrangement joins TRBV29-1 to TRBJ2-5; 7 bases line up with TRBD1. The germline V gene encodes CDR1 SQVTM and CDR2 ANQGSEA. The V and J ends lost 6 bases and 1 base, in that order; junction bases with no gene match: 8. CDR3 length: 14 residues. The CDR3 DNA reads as TGCAGCGTGCAAAACCGGGACAGCCAAGAGACCCAGTACTTC. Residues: CSVQNRDSQETQYF. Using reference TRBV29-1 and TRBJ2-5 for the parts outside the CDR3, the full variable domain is SAVISQKPSRDICQRGTSLTIQCQVDSQVTMMFWYRQQPGQSLTLIATANQGSEATYESGFVIDKFPISRPNLTFSTLTVSNMSPEDSSIYLCSVQNRDSQETQYFGPGTRLLVL.

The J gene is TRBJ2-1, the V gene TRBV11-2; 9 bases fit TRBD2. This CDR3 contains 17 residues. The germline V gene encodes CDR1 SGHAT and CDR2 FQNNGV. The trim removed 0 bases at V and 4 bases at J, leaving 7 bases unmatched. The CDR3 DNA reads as TGTGCCAGCAGCTTAGATCCCCCTAGCGGGATATACAATGAGCAGTTCTTC. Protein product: CASSLDPPSGIYNEQFF.

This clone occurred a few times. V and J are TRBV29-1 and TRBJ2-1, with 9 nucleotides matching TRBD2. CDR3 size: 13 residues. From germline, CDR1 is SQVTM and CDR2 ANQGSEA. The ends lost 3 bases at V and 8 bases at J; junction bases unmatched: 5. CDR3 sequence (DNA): TGCAGCGTTGACCCAGCGGGAGGCGATGAGCAGTTCTTC. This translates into CSVDPAGGDEQFF.

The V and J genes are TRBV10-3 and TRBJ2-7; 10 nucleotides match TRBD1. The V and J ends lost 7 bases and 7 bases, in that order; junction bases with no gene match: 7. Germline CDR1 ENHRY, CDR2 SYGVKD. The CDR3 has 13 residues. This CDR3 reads CAITGQGEGEQYF. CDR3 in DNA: TGTGCCATCACCGGACAGGGGGAAGGGGAGCAGTACTTC.

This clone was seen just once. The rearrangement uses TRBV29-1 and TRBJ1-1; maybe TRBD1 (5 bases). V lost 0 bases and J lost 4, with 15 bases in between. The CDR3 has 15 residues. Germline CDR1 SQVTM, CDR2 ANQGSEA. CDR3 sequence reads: CSVEDHRGKSTEAFF. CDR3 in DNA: TGCAGCGTTGAAGATCATAGGGGCAAGTCCACTGAAGCTTTCTTT.

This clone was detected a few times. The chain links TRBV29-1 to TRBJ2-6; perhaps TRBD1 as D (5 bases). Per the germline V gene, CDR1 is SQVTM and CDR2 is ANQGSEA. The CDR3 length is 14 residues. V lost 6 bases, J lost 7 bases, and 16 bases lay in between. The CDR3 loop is CSVYTGIRANVLTF. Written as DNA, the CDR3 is TGCAGCGTGTACACAGGTATCCGAGCCAACGTCCTGACTTTC.

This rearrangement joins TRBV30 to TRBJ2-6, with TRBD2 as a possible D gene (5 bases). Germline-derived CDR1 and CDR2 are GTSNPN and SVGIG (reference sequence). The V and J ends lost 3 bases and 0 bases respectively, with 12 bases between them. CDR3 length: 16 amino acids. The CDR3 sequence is CAWRGRHSSGANVLTF. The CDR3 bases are TGTGCCTGGAGGGGGAGACACAGCTCTGGGGCCAACGTCCTGACTTTC. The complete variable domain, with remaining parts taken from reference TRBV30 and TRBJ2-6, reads SQTIHQWPATLVQPVGSPLSLECTVEGTSNPNLYWYRQAAGRGLQLLFYSVGIGQISSEVPQNLSASRPQDRQFILSSKKLLLSDSGFYLCAWRGRHSSGANVLTFGAGSRLTVL.

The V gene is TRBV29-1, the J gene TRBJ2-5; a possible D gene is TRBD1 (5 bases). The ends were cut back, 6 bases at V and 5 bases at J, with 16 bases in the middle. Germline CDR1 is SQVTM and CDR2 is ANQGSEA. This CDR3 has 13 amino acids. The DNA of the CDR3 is TGCAGCGTCCACATAAGGGCAGGGGAGACCCAGTACTTC. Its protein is CSVHIRAGETQYF.